Each of the 19 T cell receptor beta chains below was sequenced from the same sample in a study of shared clonotypes between healthy human individuals. Data came from immunoSEQ multiplex PCR; TCRdb stores just in-frame clones and leaves some out. The repertoire holds about 490,000 clones, 76% seen once, with roughly 13% in the top ten. The specimen was PBMCs. The receptor source for this set is a woman aged 40 to 50 in good health. Some clones in this sample may be carry-over from other donors' samples.

This chain links TRBV9 with TRBJ2-1; D not certain. Germline-derived CDR1 and CDR2 are SGDLS and YYNGEE. V lost 0 bases to trimming and J lost 0 bases, with 7 bases between them. The CDR3 length is 15 residues. The CDR3 region is CASSVAAGSYNEQFF. The CDR3 bases are TGTGCCAGCAGCGTAGCGGCAGGCTCCTACAATGAGCAGTTCTTC. Using reference TRBV9 and TRBJ2-1 for the parts outside the CDR3, the full variable domain is DSGVTQTPKHLITATGQRVTLRCSPRSGDLSVYWYQQSLDQGLQFLIQYYNGEERAKGNILERFSAQQFPDLHSELNLSSLELGDSALYFCASSVAAGSYNEQFFGPGTRLTVL.

The rearrangement links TRBV27 to TRBJ2-7; D ambiguous. Between the trimmed V and J ends, which lost 2 bases and 0 bases, there was a span of 14 bases. CDR1 is MNHEY, CDR2 SMNVEV, per germline (reference sequence). The CDR3 is 16 residues long. CDR3 nucleotides: TGTGCCAGCAGTTTAATAGGCAGAGAGACCTCCTACGAGCAGTACTTC. The encoded protein is CASSLIGRETSYEQYF.

The chain joins TRBV6-1 to TRBJ1-4, with D perhaps TRBD1 (5 bases). V lost 6 bases and J lost 8, with 16 bases in between. Germline loops: CDR1 MNHNS, CDR2 SASEGT. This CDR3 region has 14 residues. CDR3 in DNA: TGTGCCAGCAGGGTCGGGACGGGAGAAGAAAAACTGTTTTTT. Translated, it gives CASRVGTGEEKLFF.

The J gene is TRBJ1-4, the V gene TRBV7-9; 9 positions match TRBD1. With V trimmed by 5 bases and J by 5 bases, 6 bases remained unmatched. This CDR3 has 15 residues. CDR1 and CDR2 (germline): SEHNR, FQNEAQ (reference sequence). The CDR3 DNA reads TGTGCCAGCAGCCCGGGACAGGGATTGAATGAAAAACTGTTTTTT. This encodes CASSPGQGLNEKLFF.

This sequence joins TRBV29-1 and TRBJ1-2; 7 bases are a match to TRBD1. CDR3 size: 15 residues. From germline, CDR1 is SQVTM and CDR2 ANQGSEA. V shed 7 bases, J shed 2 bases, and the junction held 13 bases outside the gene matches. In DNA, the CDR3 is TGCAGCGCGGTATCGGTCAAGACAGGGAACTATGGCTACACCTTC. Its protein product is CSAVSVKTGNYGYTF.

This chain connects TRBV19 to TRBJ2-3; the D gene could be TRBD1 or TRBD2 (6 bases each). The V and J ends lost 3 bases and 5 bases respectively, with 18 bases between them. The germline V gene encodes CDR1 LNHDA and CDR2 SQIVND (reference sequence). This CDR3 comprises 16 residues. The CDR3 sequence is CASSIDGAEGGDTQYF. The CDR3 DNA reads as TGTGCCAGTAGTATCGACGGGGCAGAGGGGGGAGATACGCAGTATTTT.

This clone was found a few times. The chain couples TRBV11-3 to TRBJ2-5, with 14 bases matching TRBD2. V lost 5 bases to trimming and J lost 1 base; unmatched junction nucleotides: 3. Germline V gives CDR1 SGHNT, CDR2 YENEEA. The CDR3 consists of 16 residues. DNA for the CDR3: TGTGCCAGCAGCCCAGGGACTAGCGGGAGCCAAGAGACCCAGTACTTC. It encodes CASSPGTSGSQETQYF.

The rearrangement joins TRBV4-1 to TRBJ2-6; D is uncertain. Germline CDR1 is MGHRA and CDR2 is YSYEKL. V was shortened by 6 bases and J by 0 bases, with 21 bases between the two germline ends. The CDR3 covers 19 residues. This chain's CDR3 is CASSPIPITKYSGANVLTF. DNA of the CDR3: TGCGCCAGCAGTCCAATCCCGATCACAAAATACTCTGGGGCCAACGTCCTGACTTTC.

V and J are TRBV28 and TRBJ2-1, with D unresolved. With 6 bases removed from V and 0 bases from J, the gap between germline ends came to 9 bases. The CDR3 is 14 residues long. The germline CDR1 and CDR2 sequences are MDHEN and SYDVKM. In nucleotides, the CDR3 is TGTGCCAGCAGGAGTGCGAGCTCCTACAATGAGCAGTTCTTC. This gives the protein CASRSASSYNEQFF. The variable domain in full, completed from reference TRBV28 and TRBJ2-1, reads DVKVTQSSRYLVKRTGEKVFLECVQDMDHENMFWYRQDPGLGLRLIYFSYDVKMKEKGDIPEGYSVSREKKERFSLILESASTNQTSMYLCASRSASSYNEQFFGPGTRLTVL.

The rearrangement uses TRBV18 and TRBJ2-2, with D possibly matching TRBD2 (6 bases). The germline V gene has CDR1 KGHSH and CDR2 LQKENI. Deletions cut 2 bases from V and 3 bases from J, with 7 bases between. The length of the CDR3 is 14 residues. CDR3 amino acids: CASSPSGHTGELFF. As DNA, the CDR3 is TGTGCCAGCTCACCAAGCGGGCACACCGGGGAGCTGTTTTTT.

The rearrangement joins TRBV28 to TRBJ1-1, with TRBD1 matching 7 bases. Germline V gene lookup returns CDR1 MDHEN and CDR2 SYDVKM. J was trimmed by 8 bases and V by 7 bases; bases with no gene match: 13. The CDR3 has 14 amino acids. In DNA form, the CDR3 reads TGTGCCAGCACCGGGTCAGGGGGGGATCTAGAAGCTTTCTTT. Translated, it gives CASTGSGGDLEAFF.

V usage is TRBV18 and J usage is TRBJ2-7; D possibly matches TRBD1 or TRBD2 (5 bases each). CDR1 and CDR2 (germline): KGHSH, LQKENI. CDR3 length: 14 residues. Trimming cost V 2 bases and J 7 bases, with 15 bases left between them. This CDR3 is CASSPNFVGEEQYF. CDR3 coding DNA: TGTGCCAGCTCACCAAATTTTGTGGGGGAGGAGCAGTACTTC.

This clone was seen only once. CDR3 coding DNA: TGTGCCAGCAGTTTGCGGGGGACCACAGATACGCAGTATTTT. Residues: CASSLRGTTDTQYF. The chain recombines TRBV6-5 with TRBJ2-3; TRBD2 matches 7 bases. The CDR3 is made up of 14 amino acids. The V gene's germline CDR1 is MNHEY and CDR2 SVGAGI. V shed 4 bases, J shed 2 bases, and the junction held 3 bases outside the gene matches.

V gene TRBV28 combines with J gene TRBJ1-1, with D possibly being TRBD1 (6 bases). The CDR3 contains 15 residues. In germline, CDR1 is MDHEN, CDR2 SYDVKM. Trimming cost V 7 bases and J 5 bases, with 20 bases left between them. CDR3 nucleotide sequence: TGTGCCAGCACCCAAGGGGGGCAGGGGAAGACTGAAGCTTTCTTT. Protein product: CASTQGGQGKTEAFF.

V and J are TRBV28 and TRBJ1-2; possibly TRBD1 for D (6 bases). This CDR3 contains 15 residues. Trimming pared 2 bases from V and 6 bases from J, leaving 16 bases between. Germline CDR1 and CDR2: MDHEN and SYDVKM. Here the CDR3 reads CASSLVDIGGDGYTF. The CDR3 DNA is TGTGCCAGCAGTTTAGTGGACATTGGGGGCGATGGCTACACCTTC.

This clone was observed a handful of times. This sequence joins TRBV18 and TRBJ1-1; possibly TRBD1 for D (6 bases). The germline V gene has CDR1 KGHSH and CDR2 LQKENI. CDR3 length: 14 residues. Deletions cut 6 bases from V and 3 bases from J, with 14 bases between. In DNA, the CDR3 is TGTGCCAGCTCCCGGGGGCCAGGGGACACTGAAGCTTTCTTT. Translating gives CASSRGPGDTEAFF.

The CDR3 sequence is CASSVRQGANTEAFF. The CDR3 DNA sequence: TGTGCCAGCAGTGTGCGACAGGGGGCGAACACTGAAGCTTTCTTT. The chain uses TRBV2 and TRBJ1-1, with 10 bases that match TRBD1. This CDR3 has 15 amino acids. Trimming cost V 4 bases and J 1 base; bases outside gene matches: 3. The germline gives CDR1 SNHLY, CDR2 FYNNEI.

V usage is TRBV27 and J usage is TRBJ2-5; maybe TRBD1 (6 bases). The CDR3 has 15 amino acids. CDR1 MNHEY and CDR2 SMNVEV come from the germline V gene (reference sequence). V gave up 5 bases and J gave up 4 bases, with 17 bases separating them. CDR3 in amino acids: CASSSSSSGVETQYF. The CDR3, as DNA: TGTGCCAGCAGTAGTTCGAGTTCAGGGGTAGAGACCCAGTACTTC.

With respect to this clone: Other DNA sequences in this sample translate to the same CDR3. J is TRBJ2-7 and V is TRBV27; the match to TRBD2 covers 10 bases. Germline-derived CDR1 and CDR2 are MNHEY and SMNVEV (reference sequence). Germline trimming cut 6 bases from V and 2 bases from J; bases unmatched to any gene: 4. The CDR3 consists of 14 residues. CDR3 DNA: TGTGCCAGCAGCCGGACTAGCGGTGCCTACGAGCAGTACTTC. Its translation: CASSRTSGAYEQYF.